This is a list of T cell receptor beta chains from one sample in a study of cytomegalovirus exposure and HLA in healthy donors. Using immunoSEQ multiplex PCR, the repertoire was profiled, and TCRdb retains in-frame clones only, with some absent. The top ten clones hold 13% of a sample with 95,000 to 150,000 clones, around 80% of them seen once. Sequenced input: PBMCs. Every receptor here comes from a woman aged 60 to 75 in good health and CMV-seropositive. Each CDR3 is given with its conserved first and last residue. Each record gives: V gene, J gene, D gene, clone size, CDR3 protein, CDR3 DNA. The D gene is left open where the match is weak. Clone size is shown for a subset of rows, as once, few, many or a class of expanded clone.

>TRBV11-2|TRBJ2-7|NA|NA
CASKLYHYLNRPPYEQYF
TGTGCCAGCAAACTGTACCACTACCTTAACCGACCTCCTTACGAGCAGTACTTC
>TRBV5-4|TRBJ1-2|TRBD1|NA
CATFDFGTGDGYTF
TGTGCCACTTTCGATTTTGGGACAGGAGATGGCTACACCTTC
>TRBV27|TRBJ2-5|NA|few
CASSLSFQETQYF
TGTGCCAGCAGTTTGAGTTTCCAAGAGACCCAGTACTTC
>TRBV7-2|TRBJ1-2|TRBD1|NA
CASSHGTGGVLTDYGYTF
TGTGCCAGCAGCCATGGGACAGGGGGCGTGTTGACGGACTATGGCTACACCTTC
>TRBV19|TRBJ1-5|TRBD1|NA
CASSIGRGRTQPQHF
TGTGCCAGTAGTATAGGCAGGGGGCGGACCCAGCCCCAGCATTTT
>TRBV7-2|TRBJ1-6|TRBD1|NA
CASSSGQVNNSPLHF
TGTGCCAGCAGCTCTGGACAGGTTAACAATTCACCCCTCCACTTT
>TRBV7-2|TRBJ1-1|NA|NA
CASSSGMNTEAFF
TGTGCCAGCAGCTCGGGGATGAACACTGAAGCTTTCTTT
>TRBV7-9|TRBJ2-3|TRBD1|NA
CASSLNPGQGF
TGTGCCAGCAGCTTAAATCCGGGACAGGGCTTT
>TRBV21-1|TRBJ1-1|NA|NA
CASSKKCRQVNTEAFF
TGTGCCAGCAGCAAAAAATGTCGGCAGGTGAACACTGAAGCTTTCTTT
>TRBV6-6|TRBJ1-5|NA|few
CASSLAAGQPQHF
TGTGCCAGCAGTTTGGCAGCGGGGCAGCCCCAGCATTTT
>TRBV18|TRBJ2-1|NA|NA
CASSPAYNEQFF
TGTGCCAGCTCACCGGCTTACAATGAGCAGTTCTTC
>TRBV6-5|TRBJ1-2|TRBD1|NA
CASTRTGNGYTF
TGTGCCAGCACAAGGACAGGGAATGGCTACACCTTC
>TRBV2|TRBJ1-1|NA|NA
CASRVDSTNTEAFF
TGTGCCAGCAGGGTCGACAGCACAAACACTGAAGCTTTCTTT
>TRBV5-4|TRBJ2-5|NA|NA
CASSLQGREAQYF
TGTGCCAGCAGCTTGCAGGGGAGGGAGGCCCAGTACTTC
>TRBV7-2|TRBJ2-3|TRBD2|NA
CASSFRTSGSGTQYF
TGTGCCAGCAGCTTCCGGACTAGCGGGAGCGGTACGCAGTATTTT
>TRBV15|TRBJ1-2|NA|NA
CATLGNNYGYTF
TGTGCCACCCTCGGGAATAACTATGGCTACACCTTC
>TRBV7-9|TRBJ1-2|NA|NA
CASNQDINYGYTF
TGTGCCAGCAACCAGGACATTAACTATGGCTACACCTTC
>TRBV4-1|TRBJ2-2|NA|NA
CASSLLYGVSTGELFF
TGCGCCAGCAGCCTCCTCTACGGGGTGTCCACCGGGGAGCTGTTTTTT
>TRBV4-3|TRBJ2-1|NA|NA
CASSLSFYNEQFF
TGCGCCAGCAGCCTCTCCTTCTACAATGAGCAGTTCTTC
>TRBV5-8|TRBJ1-1|TRBD1|once
CASSPGKEGGRGSTEAFF
TGTGCCAGCAGCCCAGGCAAAGAAGGGGGCAGGGGGTCTACTGAAGCTTTCTTT
>TRBV4-1|TRBJ2-1|TRBD2|NA
CASSLPPGTSGRRYEFF
TGCGCCAGCAGCCTACCACCCGGGACTAGCGGGAGGAGGTATGAGTTCTTC
>TRBV19|TRBJ2-5|TRBD1|once
CASSLRQGRDQETQYF
TGTGCCAGTAGTCTACGACAGGGGCGGGACCAAGAGACCCAGTACTTC
>TRBV5-1|TRBJ1-1|NA|NA
CASSSNSKKTEAFF
TGCGCCAGCAGCTCCAATAGTAAGAAGACTGAAGCTTTCTTT
>TRBV5-1|TRBJ2-5|NA|NA
CASSAGIRETQYF
TGCGCCAGCAGCGCAGGGATTCGAGAGACCCAGTACTTC
>TRBV7-9|TRBJ2-7|TRBD1|NA
CASSGQGGSEQYF
TGTGCCAGCAGCGGACAGGGGGGCTCCGAGCAGTACTTC
>TRBV12-5|TRBJ2-3|NA|NA
CASGSPGTDTRTDTQYF
TGTGCTAGTGGTTCTCCAGGAACGGACACCCGCACAGATACGCAGTATTTT
>TRBV4-3|TRBJ2-1|NA|NA
CASSQDPPGGDYNEQFF
TGCGCCAGCAGCCAAGACCCCCCCGGGGGAGACTACAATGAGCAGTTCTTC
>TRBV7-2|TRBJ2-2|TRBD2|NA
CASSLAAGGRTGELFF
TGTGCCAGCAGCTTAGCGGCGGGAGGTAGAACCGGGGAGCTGTTTTTT
>TRBV9|TRBJ1-5|NA|NA
CASSVGPQGPQHF
TGTGCCAGCAGCGTTGGGCCACAGGGGCCCCAGCATTTT
>TRBV28|TRBJ1-3|NA|NA
CASSSSSGNTIYF
TGTGCCAGCAGTTCTAGCTCTGGAAACACCATATATTTT
>TRBV19|TRBJ1-2|NA|few
CASTTGYGYTF
TGTGCCAGCACAACGGGGTATGGCTACACCTTC
>TRBV10-1|TRBJ1-2|TRBD1|NA
CASRQGSNYGYTF
TGCGCCAGCCGACAGGGTTCTAACTATGGCTACACCTTC
>TRBV19|TRBJ1-2|TRBD1|NA
CASSSGTGNYGYTF
TGTGCCAGTAGTTCCGGGACAGGGAACTATGGCTACACCTTC
>TRBV7-9|TRBJ1-3|NA|NA
CASSRVSDTIYF
TGTGCCAGCAGCCGGGTCTCAGACACCATATATTTT
>TRBV7-2|TRBJ1-3|NA|NA
CASSSFLGNTIYF
TGTGCCAGCAGCTCCTTCCTCGGAAACACCATATATTTT
>TRBV5-4|TRBJ1-1|NA|NA
CASSMTVNTEAFF
TGTGCCAGCAGCATGACAGTGAACACTGAAGCTTTCTTT
>TRBV12-2|TRBJ1-4|NA|NA
CASRLVRGEKLFF
TGTGCAAGTCGCTTAGTCAGGGGCGAAAAACTGTTTTTT
>TRBV5-5|TRBJ2-5|TRBD2|NA
CASSYYTGWGGSGSLETQYF
TGTGCCAGCAGCTACTATACAGGATGGGGAGGTAGCGGGAGCCTTGAGACCCAGTACTTC
>TRBV28|TRBJ1-6|TRBD1|NA
CASRETTGLNSPLHF
TGTGCCAGCAGAGAAACGACAGGGTTGAATTCACCCCTCCACTTT
>TRBV19|TRBJ1-5|TRBD1|NA
CASSIVHPGGDRVRAQPQHF
TGTGCCAGTAGTATAGTTCATCCGGGGGGGGACAGGGTAAGGGCTCAGCCCCAGCATTTT
>TRBV29-1|TRBJ1-5|NA|NA
CSVLQGNQPQHF
TGCAGCGTTTTACAGGGTAATCAGCCCCAGCATTTT
>TRBV19|TRBJ1-2|NA|NA
CASSPNGQRLNYGYTF
TGTGCCAGTAGCCCGAACGGACAGCGACTTAACTATGGCTACACCTTC
>TRBV19|TRBJ1-1|TRBD1|NA
CASSMVQGVKTEAFF
TGTGCCAGTAGTATGGTTCAGGGGGTAAAGACTGAAGCTTTCTTT
>TRBV7-8|TRBJ1-1|NA|NA
CASSFRRGVNTEAFF
TGTGCCAGCAGCTTTCGGCGGGGGGTGAACACTGAAGCTTTCTTT
>TRBV15|TRBJ2-5|TRBD2|NA
CATSSPGLAVETQYF
TGTGCCACCAGCAGCCCGGGACTAGCGGTTGAGACCCAGTACTTC
>TRBV7-9|TRBJ1-2|NA|NA
CASSYRESYGYTF
TGTGCCAGCAGCTACAGGGAATCTTACGGCTACACCTTC
>TRBV11-3|TRBJ2-3|NA|NA
CASSLASRGLDTQYF
TGTGCCAGCAGCTTGGCGTCCCGAGGTTTAGATACGCAGTATTTT
>TRBV9|TRBJ2-3|TRBD2|NA
CASSVGGLAGGSDTQYF
TGTGCCAGCAGCGTAGGGGGACTAGCGGGAGGGTCAGATACGCAGTATTTT
>TRBV6-5|TRBJ2-5|NA|NA
CASSYSGQGRETQYF
TGTGCCAGCAGTTACTCGGGGCAGGGTAGAGAGACCCAGTACTTC
>TRBV6-5|TRBJ2-1|TRBD2|NA
CASISLAGEYNEQFF
TGTGCCAGCATTTCACTAGCGGGGGAATACAATGAGCAGTTCTTC
>TRBV30|TRBJ1-2|NA|few
CAWRQGSNKANYGYTF
TGTGCCTGGAGGCAGGGGTCTAACAAAGCTAACTATGGCTACACCTTC
>TRBV28|TRBJ1-2|TRBD1|NA
CASSFPLTGSGYTF
TGTGCCAGCAGTTTCCCCTTGACAGGGAGTGGCTACACCTTC
>TRBV19|TRBJ1-1|TRBD1|NA
CASSTQPGQGGRSEAFF
TGTGCCAGTAGTACACAACCGGGACAGGGAGGGCGTTCTGAAGCTTTCTTT
>TRBV5-6|TRBJ1-2|TRBD1|few
CASRTRQGAYGYTF
TGTGCCAGCAGAACCCGACAGGGAGCCTATGGCTACACCTTC